This T cell receptor (beta chain) was identified during a study of shared clonotypes between healthy human individuals. General study findings and limits: Estimated richness values were generally larger in naive subsets than in memory subsets. Approximately 4.6% of naive CD4 clonotypes were shared across four donors.

About this clone itself: What it binds is not known.

Sorted-subset replicate PCR reactions contained roughly 200 ng DNA, corresponding to some 30,000 T cell genomes. Generated by immunoSEQ multiplex PCR, the TCRdb table keeps only in-frame clones and is missing some. The sample records roughly 1 million clones, 75% to 85% being singletons. V shed 2 bases, J shed 8 bases, and the junction held 14 bases outside the gene matches. Germline V gene data show CDR1 as MDHEN and CDR2 as SYDVKM. The CDR3 totals 17 residues. V usage is TRBV28 and J usage is TRBJ2-1; 8 bases align to TRBD1. This clonotype was obtained from a man younger than 35 in good health. Some clones in this sample may be carry-over from other donors' samples. The sequenced sample was memory CD4+ T cells from PBMCs. Subset meaning: CD45RA-negative fraction. CDR3 protein: CASSLRPGGFRGDEQFF. CDR3 coding DNA: TGTGCCAGCAGTTTAAGGCCAGGGGGCTTTAGGGGTGATGAGCAGTTCTTC.